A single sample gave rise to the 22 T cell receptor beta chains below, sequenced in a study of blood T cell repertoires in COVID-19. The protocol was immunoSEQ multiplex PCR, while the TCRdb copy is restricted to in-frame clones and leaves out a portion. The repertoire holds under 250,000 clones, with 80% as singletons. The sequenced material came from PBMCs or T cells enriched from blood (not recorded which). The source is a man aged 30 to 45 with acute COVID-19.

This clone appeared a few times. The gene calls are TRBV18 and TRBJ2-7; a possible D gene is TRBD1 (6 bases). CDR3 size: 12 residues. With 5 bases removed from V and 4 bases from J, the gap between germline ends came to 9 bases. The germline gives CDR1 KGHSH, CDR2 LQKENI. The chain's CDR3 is CASSATGYEQYF. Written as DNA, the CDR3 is TGTGCCAGCTCAGCAACAGGGTACGAGCAGTACTTC. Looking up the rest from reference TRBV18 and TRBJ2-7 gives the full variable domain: NAGVMQNPRHLVRRRGQEARLRCSPMKGHSHVYWYRQLPEEGLKFMVYLQKENIIDESGMPKERFSAEFPKEGPSILRIQQVVRGDSAAYFCASSATGYEQYFGPGTRLTVT.

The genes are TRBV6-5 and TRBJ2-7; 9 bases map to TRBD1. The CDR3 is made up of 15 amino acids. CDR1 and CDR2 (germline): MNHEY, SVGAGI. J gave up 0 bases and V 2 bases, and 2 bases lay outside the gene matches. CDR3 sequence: CASSYTGGPSYEQYF. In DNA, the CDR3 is TGTGCCAGCAGTTACACAGGGGGCCCCTCCTACGAGCAGTACTTC.

CDR3 protein: CASRTRSLSEQYF. For the CDR3, the DNA is TGTGCCAGTAGGACTAGGAGCTTATCCGAGCAGTACTTC. The chain recombines TRBV19 with TRBJ2-7; maybe TRBD2 (6 bases). The V and J ends lost 6 bases and 6 bases respectively, with 15 bases between them. The CDR3 extends over 13 amino acids. CDR1 and CDR2 from the germline V gene are LNHDA and SQIVND (reference sequence).

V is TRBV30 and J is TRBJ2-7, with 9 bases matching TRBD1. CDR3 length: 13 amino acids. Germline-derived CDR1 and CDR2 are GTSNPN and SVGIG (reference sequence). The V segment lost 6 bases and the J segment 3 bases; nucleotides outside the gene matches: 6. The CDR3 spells CACAPGQGYEQYF. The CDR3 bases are TGTGCCTGCGCCCCGGGACAGGGCTACGAGCAGTACTTC.

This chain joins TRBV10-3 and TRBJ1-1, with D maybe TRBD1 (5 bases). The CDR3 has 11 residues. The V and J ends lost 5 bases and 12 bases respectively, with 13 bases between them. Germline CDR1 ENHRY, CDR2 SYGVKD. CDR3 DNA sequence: TGTGCCATCAGTACTGGGGGGGTACCTTTCTTT. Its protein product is CAISTGGVPFF.

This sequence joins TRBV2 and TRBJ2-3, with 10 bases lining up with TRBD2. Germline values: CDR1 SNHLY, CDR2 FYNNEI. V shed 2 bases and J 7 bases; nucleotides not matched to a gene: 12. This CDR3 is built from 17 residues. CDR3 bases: TGTGCCAGCAGTGAATCAAGTCCAGCGGGGGGGCTTTATACGCAGTATTTT. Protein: CASSESSPAGGLYTQYF.

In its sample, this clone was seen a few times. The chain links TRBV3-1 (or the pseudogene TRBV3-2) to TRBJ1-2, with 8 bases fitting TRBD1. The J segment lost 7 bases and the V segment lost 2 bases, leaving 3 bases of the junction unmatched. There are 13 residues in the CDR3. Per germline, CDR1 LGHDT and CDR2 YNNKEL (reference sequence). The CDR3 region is CASSQLQGAGYTF. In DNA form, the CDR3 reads TGTGCCAGCAGCCAATTGCAGGGGGCTGGCTACACCTTC.

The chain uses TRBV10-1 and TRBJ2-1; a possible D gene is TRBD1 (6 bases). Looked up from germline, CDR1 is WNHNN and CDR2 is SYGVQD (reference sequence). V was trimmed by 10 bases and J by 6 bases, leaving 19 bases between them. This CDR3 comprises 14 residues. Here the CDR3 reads CATGPPGAGNEQFF. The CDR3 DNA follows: TGCGCCACCGGTCCACCAGGGGCCGGCAATGAGCAGTTCTTC.

CDR3 region: CATSDSKGSQETQYF. CDR3 DNA sequence: TGTGCCACCAGTGATTCGAAGGGGTCCCAAGAGACCCAGTACTTC. The chain joins TRBV24-1 to TRBJ2-5, with D possibly matching TRBD1 (5 bases). This CDR3 has 15 amino acids. The V end lost 2 bases, the J end lost 1 base, and 10 bases lay between the germline ends. Germline CDR1 KGHDR, CDR2 SFDVKD.

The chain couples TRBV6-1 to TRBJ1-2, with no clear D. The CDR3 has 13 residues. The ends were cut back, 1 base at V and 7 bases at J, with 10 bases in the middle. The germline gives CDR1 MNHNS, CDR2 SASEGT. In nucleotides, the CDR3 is TGTGCCAGCAGTGAAGGCCATGTCGGTGGCTACACCTTC. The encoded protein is CASSEGHVGGYTF.

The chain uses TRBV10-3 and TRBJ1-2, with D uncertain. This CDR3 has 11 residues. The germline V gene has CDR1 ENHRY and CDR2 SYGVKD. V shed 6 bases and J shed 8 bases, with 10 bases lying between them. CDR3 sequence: CAIRGGFGYTF. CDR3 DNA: TGTGCCATCAGGGGAGGGTTCGGCTACACCTTC.

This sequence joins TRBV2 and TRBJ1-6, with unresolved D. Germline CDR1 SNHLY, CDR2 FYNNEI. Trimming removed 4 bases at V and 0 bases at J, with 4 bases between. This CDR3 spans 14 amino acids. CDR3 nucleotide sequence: TGTGCCAGCAGTGGGGCCTCCTATAATTCACCCCTCCACTTT. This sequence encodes CASSGASYNSPLHF.

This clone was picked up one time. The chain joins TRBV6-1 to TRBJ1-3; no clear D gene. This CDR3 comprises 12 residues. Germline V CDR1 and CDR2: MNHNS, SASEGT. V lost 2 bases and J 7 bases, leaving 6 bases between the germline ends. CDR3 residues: CASSESGNTIYF. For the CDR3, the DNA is TGTGCCAGCAGTGAATCCGGTAACACCATATATTTT.

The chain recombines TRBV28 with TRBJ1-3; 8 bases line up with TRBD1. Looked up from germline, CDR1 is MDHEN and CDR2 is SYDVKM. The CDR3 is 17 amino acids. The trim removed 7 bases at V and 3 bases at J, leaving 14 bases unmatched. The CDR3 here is CASIWAGGLKVGNTIYF. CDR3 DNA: TGTGCCAGCATCTGGGCAGGGGGCTTGAAGGTTGGAAACACCATATATTTT. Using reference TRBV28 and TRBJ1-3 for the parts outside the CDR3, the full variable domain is DVKVTQSSRYLVKRTGEKVFLECVQDMDHENMFWYRQDPGLGLRLIYFSYDVKMKEKGDIPEGYSVSREKKERFSLILESASTNQTSMYLCASIWAGGLKVGNTIYFGEGSWLTVV.

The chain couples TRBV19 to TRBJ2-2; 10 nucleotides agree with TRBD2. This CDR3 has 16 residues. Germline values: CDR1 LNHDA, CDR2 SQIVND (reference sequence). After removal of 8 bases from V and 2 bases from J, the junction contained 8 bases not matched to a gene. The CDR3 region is CASLKSGGVNTGELFF. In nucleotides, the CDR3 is TGTGCCAGTCTAAAAAGCGGGGGGGTTAACACCGGGGAGCTGTTTTTT.

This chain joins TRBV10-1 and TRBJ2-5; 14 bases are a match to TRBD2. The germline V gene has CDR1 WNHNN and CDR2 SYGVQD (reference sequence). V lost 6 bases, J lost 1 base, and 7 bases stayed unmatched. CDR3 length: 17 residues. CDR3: CASRTGLAGGVQETQYF. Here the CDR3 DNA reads TGCGCCAGCAGGACTGGACTAGCGGGGGGAGTCCAAGAGACCCAGTACTTC.

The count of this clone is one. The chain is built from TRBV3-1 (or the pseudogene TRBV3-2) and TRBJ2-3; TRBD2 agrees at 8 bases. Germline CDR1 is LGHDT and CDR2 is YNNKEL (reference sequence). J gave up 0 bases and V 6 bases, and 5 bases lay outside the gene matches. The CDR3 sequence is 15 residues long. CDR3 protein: CASRAGGISTDTQYF. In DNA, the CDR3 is TGTGCCAGCAGGGCGGGGGGAATAAGCACAGATACGCAGTATTTT.

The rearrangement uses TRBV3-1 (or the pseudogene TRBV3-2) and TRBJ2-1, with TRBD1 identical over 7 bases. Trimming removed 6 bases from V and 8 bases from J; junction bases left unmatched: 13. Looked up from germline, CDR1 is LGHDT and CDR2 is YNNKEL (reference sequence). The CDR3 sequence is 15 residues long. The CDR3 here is CASRHGTVASDEQFF. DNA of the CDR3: TGTGCCAGCAGACACGGGACAGTAGCCAGCGATGAGCAGTTCTTC.

The CDR3 region has the DNA TGTGCCAGCAGCGAGGGACAGCTTGGAAACACCATATATTTT. The encoded protein is CASSEGQLGNTIYF. The chain joins TRBV9 to TRBJ1-3, with TRBD1 matching over 7 bases. Looked up from germline, CDR1 is SGDLS and CDR2 is YYNGEE. V was clipped by 3 bases and J by 3 bases; unmatched bases: 3. This CDR3 has 14 residues.

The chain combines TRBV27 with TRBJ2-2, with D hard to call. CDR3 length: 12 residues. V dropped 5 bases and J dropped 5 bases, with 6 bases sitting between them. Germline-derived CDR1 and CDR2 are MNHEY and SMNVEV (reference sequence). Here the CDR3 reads CASSVVTGELFF. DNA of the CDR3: TGTGCCAGCAGTGTCGTAACCGGGGAGCTGTTTTTT.

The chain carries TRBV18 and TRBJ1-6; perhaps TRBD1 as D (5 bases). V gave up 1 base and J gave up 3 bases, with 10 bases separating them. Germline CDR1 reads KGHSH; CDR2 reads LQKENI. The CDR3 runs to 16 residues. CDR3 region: CASSPLQGVYNSPLHF. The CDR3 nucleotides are TGTGCCAGCTCACCACTTCAGGGCGTCTATAATTCACCCCTCCACTTT.

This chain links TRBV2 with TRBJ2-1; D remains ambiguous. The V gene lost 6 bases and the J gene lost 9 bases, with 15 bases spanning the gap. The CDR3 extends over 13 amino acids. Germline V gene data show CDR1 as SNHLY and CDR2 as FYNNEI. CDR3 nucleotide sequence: TGTGCCAGCAGCGTACGTTCGGAGAGTGAGCAGTTCTTC. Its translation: CASSVRSESEQFF. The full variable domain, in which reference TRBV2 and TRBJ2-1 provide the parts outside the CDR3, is EPEVTQTPSHQVTQMGQEVILRCVPISNHLYFYWYRQILGQKVEFLVSFYNNEISEKSEIFDDQFSVERPDGSNFTLKIRSTKLEDSAMYFCASSVRSESEQFFGPGTRLTVL.